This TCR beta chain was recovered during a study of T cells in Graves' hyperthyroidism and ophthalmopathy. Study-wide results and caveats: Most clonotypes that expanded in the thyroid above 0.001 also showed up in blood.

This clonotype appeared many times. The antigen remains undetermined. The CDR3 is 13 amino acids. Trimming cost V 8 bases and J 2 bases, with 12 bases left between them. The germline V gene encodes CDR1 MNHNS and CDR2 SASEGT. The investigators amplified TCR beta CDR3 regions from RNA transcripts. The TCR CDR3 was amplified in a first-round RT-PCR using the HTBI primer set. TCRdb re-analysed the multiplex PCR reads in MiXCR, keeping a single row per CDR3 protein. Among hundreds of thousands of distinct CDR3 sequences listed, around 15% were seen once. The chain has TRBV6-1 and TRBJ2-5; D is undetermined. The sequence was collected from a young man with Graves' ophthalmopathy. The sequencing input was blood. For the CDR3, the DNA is TGTGCCAGCCGCCGAAGGGAACAAGAGACCCAGTACTTC. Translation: CASRRREQETQYF.